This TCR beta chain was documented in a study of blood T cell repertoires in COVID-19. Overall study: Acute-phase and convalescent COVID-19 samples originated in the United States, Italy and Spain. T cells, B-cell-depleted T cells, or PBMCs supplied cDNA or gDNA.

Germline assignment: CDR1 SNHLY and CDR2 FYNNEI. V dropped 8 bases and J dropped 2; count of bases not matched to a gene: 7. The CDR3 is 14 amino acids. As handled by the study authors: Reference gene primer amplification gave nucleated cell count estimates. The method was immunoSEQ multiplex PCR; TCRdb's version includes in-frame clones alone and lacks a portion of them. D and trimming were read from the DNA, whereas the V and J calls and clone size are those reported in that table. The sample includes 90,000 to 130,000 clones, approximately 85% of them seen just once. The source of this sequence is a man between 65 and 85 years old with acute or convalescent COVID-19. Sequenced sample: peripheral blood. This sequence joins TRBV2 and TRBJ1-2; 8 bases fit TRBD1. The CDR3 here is CASWTGTRNYGYTF. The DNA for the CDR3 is TGTGCCAGCTGGACAGGGACAAGAAACTATGGCTACACCTTC.